This T cell receptor beta chain stems from a study of T cells expressing NK-cell markers. The CDR3 runs to 13 residues. Germline CDR1 SQVTM, CDR2 ANQGSEA. Production of TCR beta cDNA relied on 5'RACE template switching with UMIs. TCRdb re-called the 5' RACE reads; one entry per CDR3 protein, DNA not given. The sample has 400,000 to 550,000 distinct CDR3 sequences, and its top ten clones hold more than 7%. The source of this sequence is a woman between 18 and 75 years old in good health. Source material: blood T cells: a sorted CD56 or NKG2C T cell subset, CD4+ or CD8+ T cells, or bulk PBMC T cells (not recorded which). This rearrangement joins TRBV29-1 to TRBJ2-2; as DNA is missing, the TRBD1 call by TCRdb cannot be tested. The CDR3 spells CSVERGSTGELFF.